Listed here are 18 T cell receptor beta chains from one sample, sequenced in a study of shared clonotypes between healthy human individuals (TCRdb year 2020). Libraries were built with the immunoSEQ multiplex PCR assay. TCRdb stores this immuneACCESS table with in-frame sequences only. Part of the clones is absent; in the studies checked, under half of the shortfall reflects unresolved V genes, and no reason is known for the rest. The sample data list hundreds of thousands of clones, and 74% of these were observed just once. Of the sample, over 1.5% is held by the ten largest clones. The sample was memory CD4+ T cells sorted from blood. The sample's cell subset or site label is to be understood as: CD45RA-negative fraction. The receptors were gathered from a woman aged 25 to 39 in good health.

CDR3 sequence reads: CASSSGNSYNEQFF. The CDR3 DNA follows: TGTGCCAGCAGTAGCGGAAACTCCTACAATGAGCAGTTCTTC. This sequence joins TRBV9 and TRBJ2-7, with D maybe TRBD2 (6 bases). The J call may be faulty, since TRBJ2-1 better matches the DNA end. Germline loops: CDR1 SGDLS, CDR2 YYNGEE. The CDR3 sequence is 14 residues long.

This clone was detected only a few times. J is TRBJ2-7 and V is TRBV10-2; unclear D gene. Germline values: CDR1 WSHSY, CDR2 SAAADI. Trimming pared 7 bases from V and 6 bases from J, leaving 16 bases between. This CDR3 is 13 amino acids long. The CDR3 reads CASMERLKPEQYF. The CDR3 coding sequence is TGCGCCAGCATGGAACGGCTCAAACCCGAGCAGTACTTC.

The V gene is TRBV5-1, the J gene TRBJ2-7; D possibly corresponds to TRBD1 (5 bases). CDR1 is SGHRS, CDR2 YFSETQ, per germline. The CDR3 contains 14 residues. V lost 1 base and J lost 1, with 9 bases in between. CDR3 in amino acids: CASSLLGVSYEQYF. CDR3 nucleotide sequence: TGCGCCAGCAGCTTGTTAGGGGTGTCCTACGAGCAGTACTTC.

The chain joins TRBV27 to TRBJ1-1; D perhaps matches TRBD1 (6 bases). The CDR3 totals 14 residues. Germline V gives CDR1 MNHEY, CDR2 SMNVEV (reference sequence). With 5 bases removed from V and 3 bases from J, the gap between germline ends came to 13 bases. CDR3 region: CASSAQQGYTEAFF. For the CDR3, the DNA is TGTGCCAGCAGTGCGCAACAGGGATACACTGAAGCTTTCTTT.

The V call is TRBV6-5, the J call TRBJ2-2, with D uncertain. Trimming left V 4 bases short and J 3 bases short, with 9 bases between. The CDR3 extends over 14 amino acids. Germline values: CDR1 MNHEY, CDR2 SVGAGI. As DNA, the CDR3 is TGTGCCAGCAGTTGGGCAGCTGACACCGGGGAGCTGTTTTTT. Protein: CASSWAADTGELFF.

J is TRBJ1-4 and V is TRBV5-6; maybe TRBD1 (5 bases). The germline V gene has CDR1 SGHDT and CDR2 YYEEEE. V was cut by 4 bases and J by 8 bases, with 12 bases left in between. The CDR3 is 13 amino acids. As DNA, the CDR3 is TGTGCCAGCAGCCGCGCAGGGTACGAAAAACTGTTTTTT. Its protein is CASSRAGYEKLFF.

The J gene is TRBJ2-1, the V gene TRBV29-1, with D perhaps TRBD1 (5 bases). V lost 0 bases, J lost 3 bases, and 18 bases lay in between. The length of the CDR3 is 17 residues. Germline CDR1 and CDR2: SQVTM and ANQGSEA. The CDR3 coding sequence is TGCAGCGTTGAAGATGGGGCTCTTTCACGCCTCTACAATGAGCAGTTCTTC. It is translated as CSVEDGALSRLYNEQFF.

This clone was picked up many times. This chain uses TRBV6-5 with TRBJ1-1; D gene ambiguous. CDR3 size: 13 residues. With 5 bases removed from V and 1 base from J, the gap between germline ends came to 8 bases. Per germline, CDR1 MNHEY and CDR2 SVGAGI. This CDR3 reads CASSLFTNTEAFF. CDR3 coding DNA: TGTGCCAGCAGTCTATTCACGAACACTGAAGCTTTCTTT.

This clone was seen once. The J gene is TRBJ1-2, the V gene TRBV6-1; possibly TRBD1 for D (6 bases). Trimming cost V 11 bases and J 4 bases, with 17 bases left between them. Germline loops: CDR1 MNHNS, CDR2 SASEGT. This CDR3 region has 13 residues. This CDR3 reads CAAPGGAGYGYTF. DNA of the CDR3: TGTGCCGCCCCTGGGGGCGCAGGCTATGGCTACACCTTC.

This clone was seen only a few times. V usage is TRBV5-4 and J usage is TRBJ2-5; 10 bases are shared with TRBD2. Trimming cost V 2 bases and J 5 bases; bases outside gene matches: 6. CDR3 length equals 15 residues. Germline loops: CDR1 SGHNT, CDR2 YYREEE (reference sequence). CDR3 residues: CASSLKREGRETQYF. The CDR3 DNA is TGTGCCAGCAGCTTAAAGCGGGAGGGCCGGGAGACCCAGTACTTC.

On this clone: Additional DNA sequences in this sample encode the identical CDR3. V usage is TRBV11-2 and J usage is TRBJ1-1; the D is unclear. This CDR3 is built from 13 residues. Looked up from germline, CDR1 is SGHAT and CDR2 is FQNNGV. V gave up 1 base and J gave up 0 bases, with 3 bases separating them. The CDR3 is CASSLALNTEAFF. The DNA of the CDR3 is TGTGCCAGCAGCTTAGCTCTGAACACTGAAGCTTTCTTT.

The chain recombines TRBV7-9 with TRBJ1-1; the D gene is possibly TRBD1 (5 bases). The CDR3 extends over 14 amino acids. The V gene lost 4 bases and the J gene lost 4 bases, with 13 bases spanning the gap. Germline V lookup: CDR1 SEHNR, CDR2 FQNEAQ (reference sequence). The chain's CDR3 is CASSSDTRATEAFF. The CDR3 nucleotides read TGTGCCAGCAGCTCGGACACTAGGGCCACTGAAGCTTTCTTT.

This chain uses TRBV6-5 with TRBJ2-5; 9 nucleotides align to TRBD2. Germline V gene sequence: CDR1 MNHEY, CDR2 SVGAGI. J was trimmed by 1 base and V by 7 bases; bases with no gene match: 7. The CDR3 totals 15 residues. CDR3 nucleotides: TGTGCCAGCAAAGCGGGAGGTCTCGTCCAAGAGACCCAGTACTTC. This encodes CASKAGGLVQETQYF.

The chain carries TRBV18 and TRBJ1-5, with D tentatively TRBD1 (6 bases). The CDR3 is made up of 14 amino acids. Germline CDR1 reads KGHSH; CDR2 reads LQKENI. Trimming left V 3 bases short and J 8 bases short, with 14 bases between. DNA for the CDR3: TGTGCCAGCTCACCCTTCGGGGGCGCGGAGCCCCAGCATTTT. It encodes CASSPFGGAEPQHF.

The genes are TRBV2 and TRBJ2-6; D might be TRBD2 (5 bases). Between the trimmed V and J ends, which lost 6 bases and 2 bases, there was a span of 8 bases. Germline CDR1 SNHLY, CDR2 FYNNEI. This CDR3 has 14 amino acids. DNA of the CDR3: TGTGCCAGCAGAGGACTCACTGGGGCCAACGTCCTGACTTTC. Protein: CASRGLTGANVLTF.

The DNA of the CDR3 is TGTGCCAGCAGTTTATTTAGGGGGGATGGTGAAAAACTGTTTTTT. Translating gives CASSLFRGDGEKLFF. The V call is TRBV28, the J call TRBJ1-4; the D gene is possibly TRBD1 (6 bases). V lost 1 base and J lost 7, with 13 bases in between. This CDR3 contains 15 residues. The germline V gene encodes CDR1 MDHEN and CDR2 SYDVKM.

This sequence joins TRBV10-1 and TRBJ2-4; TRBD2 agrees at 7 bases. CDR3 length: 15 amino acids. V lost 8 bases, J lost 7 bases, and 14 bases stayed unmatched. Germline-derived CDR1 and CDR2 are WNHNN and SYGVQD (reference sequence). For the CDR3, the DNA is TGCGCCAGCTCCGTCGGAGGGAGGGAGAAGAACATTCAGTACTTC. Translation: CASSVGGREKNIQYF.

The rearrangement links TRBV5-6 to TRBJ1-2; 7 bases agree with TRBD1. Germline V CDR1 and CDR2: SGHDT, YYEEEE. The CDR3 contains 14 residues. V was pared by 2 bases and J by 4 bases, with 5 bases of the junction left unmatched. The CDR3 DNA reads TGTGCCAGCAGCTTACGACAGGGAAGCTATGGCTACACCTTC. This encodes CASSLRQGSYGYTF.